The TCR beta chain under discussion was sequenced for a study of shared clonotypes between healthy human individuals. This table comes from immunoSEQ multiplex PCR, and its TCRdb copy is limited to in-frame clones, with some not included. The repertoire holds some 2,100,000 clones, 90% to 96% seen once, with approximately 0.13% in the top ten. Germline V gene data show CDR1 as SEHNR and CDR2 as FQNEAQ (reference sequence). The CDR3 sequence is 15 residues long. Losses at the gene ends were 5 bases for V and 4 bases for J; bases not matched to a gene: 8. Specimen: naive CD4+ T cells sorted from blood. Subset given: CD45RA+ positively selected. The clonotype comes from a man aged 18 to 29 in good health. The J gene is TRBJ1-5, the V gene TRBV7-9; 7 bases map to TRBD1. CDR3 sequence: CASSNPRGGNQPQHF. The CDR3 DNA reads TGTGCCAGCAGCAATCCCAGGGGGGGAAATCAGCCCCAGCATTTT. Using reference TRBV7-9 and TRBJ1-5 for the parts outside the CDR3, the full variable domain is DTGVSQNPRHKITKRGQNVTFRCDPISEHNRLYWYRQTLGQGPEFLTYFQNEAQLEKSRLLSDRFSAERPKGSFSTLEIQRTEQGDSAMYLCASSNPRGGNQPQHFGDGTRLSIL.